This T cell receptor beta chain emerged from a study of shared clonotypes between healthy human individuals (TCRdb year 2020). Broadly, across the study: A couple of women and a few men aged 18 to 49 years were included in the cohort. For each donor, CD4 naive and CD4 memory were each given three plates, CD8 naive was given two plates, and CD8 memory was given one plate. To estimate repertoire size and how much clonotype sharing occurs between individuals, the study deeply sequenced the blood TCR repertoires of a handful of healthy adults. To increase sequencing depth and limit assay-specific biases, TCR repertoire library preparation and sequencing were carried out by different laboratories using diverse techniques. Per donor, leukapheresis produced somewhere between about 0.85 and 9.5 billion PBMCs. What the study reported, not specific to this receptor: Larger estimated clonotype richness was generally found for naive subsets than for memory subsets. Sampling was limited to blood, and TCR repertoires in tissue likely differ from TCR repertoires in blood. Even with the large sequencing depth, rarefaction of the sorted-subset datasets indicated that sequencing was incomplete. Based on pairwise subsampling, the degree of clonotype sharing among donors was expected to be affected by sequencing depth. Clonotypes shared by all four sorted-subset donors showed higher generation probabilities than non-shared clonotypes. When several donors were compared, the shared fraction of clonotypes was about 5.4% for naive CD4, roughly 3.4% for naive CD8, more than 2% for memory CD4, and less than 0.5% for memory CD8. Because the study included a small number of donors, the genetic and exposure-history diversity represented was limited.

To note about this clone: What this receptor recognizes is not known. The record has no base qualities; no much larger clone is one base away.

Healthy HIV-negative adults with no recently reported acute infections or vaccinations were included as donors. All donors were Caucasian adults living in Nashville, Tennessee, USA. CD4+ T cells were enriched by magnetic negative selection; naive cells were then positively selected on CD45RA, and the negative fraction formed the memory subset. Blood was obtained by leukapheresis, after which PBMCs were separated by Ficoll-Histopaque density gradient centrifugation and cryopreserved in liquid nitrogen vapor phase. Analytical flow cytometry was used to check the purity and quantity of each magnetically sorted T cell population. From each sorted fraction, genomic DNA was isolated and quantified by UV absorbance on a Nanodrop 2000c. According to the germline V gene (reference sequence), CDR1 reads LNHDA and CDR2 reads SQIVND. V and J are truncated by 7 bases and 5 bases respectively, leaving an intervening sequence of 11 bases. Reading from cysteine to phenylalanine, the CDR3 counts 12 amino acids. Only the CDR3 DNA is retained, 36 bases long and in frame from the first base.

Using the deep immunoSEQ assay, multiplex PCR amplified TCR CDR3 regions from genomic DNA. Extracted genomic DNA from each cell subset was spread evenly across all wells of several immunoSEQ 96-well plates, with each plate serving as a replicate. For sorted subsets, around 200 ng genomic DNA, equal to tens of thousands of T cell genomes, was loaded into each replicate PCR. Purified libraries were quantified with a Qubit 3.0 fluorometer, sized on a Bioanalyzer 2100, and re-quantified with the KAPA Library Quantification kit. A separate single-read 150-cycle Illumina NextSeq 550 flow cell was used to sequence each immunoSEQ 96-well plate. Per the source publication's procedure: Because the immunoSEQ output held only junctional sequences and lacked quality scores, the filtering could not match the filtering applied to full-length reads. To assign V/J genes and CDR3, sequences were annotated against IMGT germline references using PyIR, a Python wrapper for IgBLAST v1.9. Reads with weak V/J assignments (E-value above 1e-6), missing CDR3, stop codons, out-of-frame junctions, or ambiguous translated residues were removed. V3J clonotypes were defined as sequences sharing an identical inferred V gene, J gene, and CDR3 amino acid sequence. To compute the percentage overlap between repertoires, the number of shared unique clonotypes was divided by the size of the smaller repertoire. Three approaches were used to assess repertoire richness: RTK rarefaction, the Chao1 estimator, and Recon v2.1 estimates of unobserved clonotypes. OLGA was used to compute generation probabilities for all TCRbeta clonotypes that the gDNA method yielded from a handful of donors. As stored in TCRdb, this immuneACCESS dataset retains in-frame rearrangements with V and J assigned. A fraction of the clones does not appear; measured against another copy, unresolved V genes explain less than half of the discrepancy, and the remainder lacks a known reason. V and J calls and clone size follow that table, whereas D and trimming were derived from the DNA. The sample has some 1 million clones on record, around 74% of them singletons. The ten largest clones add up to about 1.5% of the sample.

This receptor was taken from a man in his late teens or twenties in good health. The sequence joins TRBV19 to TRBJ1-1; TRBD1 is a weak D gene call, 5 bases matching. The sequenced sample was memory CD4+ T cells sorted from blood. The sample's cell subset or site label is to be understood as: CD45RA-negative fraction. The nucleotide sequence is TGTGCCAGTAATCCAGGGAGAACTGAAGCTTTCTTT. It encodes CASNPGRTEAFF.